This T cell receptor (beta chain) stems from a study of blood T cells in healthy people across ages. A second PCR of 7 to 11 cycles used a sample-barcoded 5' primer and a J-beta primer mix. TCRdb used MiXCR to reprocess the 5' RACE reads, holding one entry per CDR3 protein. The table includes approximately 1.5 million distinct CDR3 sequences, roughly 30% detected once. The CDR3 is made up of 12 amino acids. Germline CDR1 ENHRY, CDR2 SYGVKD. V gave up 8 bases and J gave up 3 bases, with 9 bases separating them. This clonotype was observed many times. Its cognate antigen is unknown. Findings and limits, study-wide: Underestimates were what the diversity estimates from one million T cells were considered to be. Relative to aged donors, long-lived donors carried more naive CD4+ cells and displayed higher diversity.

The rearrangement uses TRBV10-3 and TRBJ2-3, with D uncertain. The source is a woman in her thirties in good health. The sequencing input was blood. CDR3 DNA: TGTGCCATCGGCATTGGGACAGATACGCAGTATTTT. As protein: CAIGIGTDTQYF.